This entry lists 18 T cell receptor beta chains sequenced from one sample in a study of T cell responses to AZD1222 COVID-19 vaccine. Clones were read by immunoSEQ multiplex PCR, and TCRdb kept only the in-frame ones, dropping some. The table includes approximately 84,000 clones, over 75% detected once. This specimen consisted of peripheral blood, obtained 28 days after the second AZD1222 dose. These receptor sequences come from an adult who received the AZD1222 COVID-19 vaccine.

V usage is TRBV3-1 (or the pseudogene TRBV3-2) and J usage is TRBJ2-6; D is unresolved. The CDR3 is 16 amino acids. V was pared by 2 bases and J by 0 bases, with 8 bases between. From germline, CDR1 is LGHDT and CDR2 YNNKEL (reference sequence). CDR3 residues: CASSQLVPSGANVLTF. DNA for the CDR3: TGTGCCAGCAGCCAACTTGTCCCCTCTGGGGCCAACGTCCTGACTTTC.

This chain connects TRBV4-1 to TRBJ2-7; D tentatively fits TRBD1 or TRBD2 (7 bases each). V was clipped by 3 bases and J by 1 base, with 10 bases between them. The germline gives CDR1 MGHRA, CDR2 YSYEKL. The CDR3 totals 14 residues. The CDR3 nucleotides are TGCGCCAGCAGCCACCAGGGGGGGTCCTACGAGCAGTACTTC. This gives the protein CASSHQGGSYEQYF.

V is TRBV28 and J is TRBJ2-7, with D possibly being TRBD2 (5 bases). The CDR3 covers 15 residues. Germline V gene lookup returns CDR1 MDHEN and CDR2 SYDVKM. Trimming shortened V by 5 bases and J by 2 bases, and 16 bases separated the two germline ends. The CDR3 is CASSVDPRVPYEQYF. The CDR3 DNA reads as TGTGCCAGCAGTGTAGACCCGAGGGTCCCCTACGAGCAGTACTTC.

The V call is TRBV27, the J call TRBJ2-5; TRBD2 agrees at 9 bases. The CDR3 covers 15 residues. V shed 7 bases and J 5 bases; nucleotides not matched to a gene: 11. Germline V lookup: CDR1 MNHEY, CDR2 SMNVEV (reference sequence). The CDR3 reads CASTKRGDYVETQYF. The CDR3 DNA sequence: TGTGCCAGCACCAAGCGGGGGGACTATGTGGAGACCCAGTACTTC.

This chain connects TRBV7-9 to TRBJ2-5; D not resolved. There are 19 residues in the CDR3. Germline CDR1 is SEHNR and CDR2 is FQNEAQ (reference sequence). Trimming took off 1 base at V and 3 bases at J, with 24 bases between the two ends. CDR3 residues: CASSLVNHIGKPVKETQYF. The CDR3, as DNA: TGTGCCAGCAGCTTAGTTAATCACATCGGTAAACCCGTGAAAGAGACCCAGTACTTC.

The chain uses TRBV18 and TRBJ1-2, with D hard to call. V gave up 3 bases and J gave up 6 bases, with 11 bases separating them. The CDR3 runs to 13 residues. Germline V gene lookup returns CDR1 KGHSH and CDR2 LQKENI. For the CDR3, the DNA is TGTGCCAGCTCACCGTGGACCTTCGATGGCTACACCTTC. Amino acids: CASSPWTFDGYTF.

This rearrangement joins TRBV15 to TRBJ2-6; TRBD1 or TRBD2 may be the D gene (5 bases each). V lost 0 bases and J lost 4, with 10 bases in between. The CDR3 is made up of 16 amino acids. Germline assignment: CDR1 LNHNV and CDR2 YYDKDF (reference sequence). CDR3 sequence reads: CATSRDRGAGANVLTF. In nucleotides, the CDR3 is TGTGCCACCAGCAGAGACCGAGGGGCCGGGGCCAACGTCCTGACTTTC.

This rearrangement joins TRBV19 to TRBJ1-5; the D is unclear. In germline, CDR1 is LNHDA, CDR2 SQIVND (reference sequence). The CDR3 has 14 amino acids. Trimming stripped 1 base from V and 0 bases from J, with 4 bases between. The CDR3 loop is CASSIGNSNQPQHF. CDR3 DNA sequence: TGTGCCAGTAGTATAGGCAATAGCAATCAGCCCCAGCATTTT.

The chain combines TRBV10-2 with TRBJ2-2; no clear D gene. Germline assignment: CDR1 WSHSY and CDR2 SAAADI. Trimming cost V 2 bases and J 3 bases, with 13 bases left between them. This CDR3 spans 16 amino acids. In DNA, the CDR3 is TGCGCCAGCAGTGAGGGTCAGGTGGTATACACCGGGGAGCTGTTTTTT. Translating it yields CASSEGQVVYTGELFF.

The chain recombines TRBV28 with TRBJ1-4, with 8 bases lining up with TRBD1. The length of the CDR3 is 13 residues. Germline CDR1 and CDR2: MDHEN and SYDVKM. Trimming removed 7 bases from V and 14 bases from J; junction bases left unmatched: 12. For the CDR3, the DNA is TGTGCCAGCATGGACAGGGCCTCCGTTGTTCTGTTTTTT. Translating gives CASMDRASVVLFF.

The chain couples TRBV6-6 to TRBJ1-2, with D perhaps TRBD1 (6 bases). Germline CDR1 MNHNY, CDR2 SVGAGI (reference sequence). V was pared by 5 bases and J by 4 bases, with 17 bases between. CDR3 length: 15 residues. The CDR3, as DNA: TGTGCCAGCAGTCCTAATGAGGGCAGGGGCTATGGCTACACCTTC. Encoded protein: CASSPNEGRGYGYTF.

This clone was picked up one time. The chain employs TRBV4-1 and TRBJ2-1; 8 bases line up with TRBD1. The CDR3 contains 15 residues. With 5 bases clipped from V and 6 bases from J, the junction kept 9 bases outside the gene matches. Per the germline V gene, CDR1 is MGHRA and CDR2 is YSYEKL. CDR3 loop: CASSGRDRTVNEQFF. DNA of the CDR3: TGCGCCAGCAGCGGCCGGGACAGGACTGTCAATGAGCAGTTCTTC.

This clone has only a few counts. The genes are TRBV19 and TRBJ2-1, with a tentative D call TRBD1 (6 bases). V lost 8 bases and J 1 base, leaving 21 bases between the germline ends. Per germline, CDR1 LNHDA and CDR2 SQIVND (reference sequence). This CDR3 is built from 17 residues. The CDR3 spells CASGRQGMTRSYNEQFF. The CDR3 region has the DNA TGTGCCAGTGGTCGGCAGGGGATGACCCGGTCCTACAATGAGCAGTTCTTC.

This clone was counted a single time. This chain connects TRBV28 to TRBJ1-1; TRBD1 might be the D (6 bases). This CDR3 region has 15 residues. CDR1 MDHEN and CDR2 SYDVKM come from the germline V gene. The V gene lost 2 bases and the J gene lost 2 bases, with 12 bases spanning the gap. CDR3 in amino acids: CASSLSGRGNTEAFF. The CDR3 DNA is TGTGCCAGCAGTTTAAGCGGCAGGGGTAACACTGAAGCTTTCTTT. Combining the CDR3 with reference TRBV28 and TRBJ1-1 gives the whole variable domain DVKVTQSSRYLVKRTGEKVFLECVQDMDHENMFWYRQDPGLGLRLIYFSYDVKMKEKGDIPEGYSVSREKKERFSLILESASTNQTSMYLCASSLSGRGNTEAFFGQGTRLTVV.

The chain couples TRBV11-2 to TRBJ1-2, with 8 bases lining up with TRBD1. V was pared by 0 bases and J by 5 bases, with 14 bases of the junction left unmatched. The CDR3 consists of 18 residues. The germline V gene encodes CDR1 SGHAT and CDR2 FQNNGV. This chain's CDR3 is CASSLDFRDRSRQYGYTF. The CDR3 DNA follows: TGTGCCAGCAGCTTAGACTTCCGGGACAGGAGTCGGCAATATGGCTACACCTTC.

On this clone itself: Relative to the germline gene, one junction end is altered; a read error may explain this. The rearrangement uses TRBV15 and TRBJ1-4; TRBD1 aligns across 7 bases. Germline V lookup: CDR1 LNHNV, CDR2 YYDKDF (reference sequence). This CDR3 region has 14 residues. The CDR3, as DNA: TGTGCCACCAGCGGGACAGAAACTTATGAAAAACTGTTTTTT. Amino acid sequence: CATSGTETYEKLFF.

This sequence joins TRBV27 and TRBJ2-6; D gene unclear. The germline V gene encodes CDR1 MNHEY and CDR2 SMNVEV (reference sequence). The length of the CDR3 is 15 residues. V lost 5 bases, J lost 4 bases, and 12 bases lay in between. The CDR3 DNA reads TGTGCCAGCAGTCTGAGAACCTCCGGGGCCAACGTCCTGACTTTC. It yields the protein CASSLRTSGANVLTF.

The CDR3 DNA sequence: TGTGCCAGCAGTTTATATAGCGCAGGGCGTCAGCCCCAGCATTTT. Its translation is CASSLYSAGRQPQHF. This chain joins TRBV27 and TRBJ1-5; maybe TRBD1 (5 bases). The CDR3 has 15 residues. The V end was cut by 1 base, the J end by 6 bases, with 13 bases between. Germline-derived CDR1 and CDR2 are MNHEY and SMNVEV (reference sequence).